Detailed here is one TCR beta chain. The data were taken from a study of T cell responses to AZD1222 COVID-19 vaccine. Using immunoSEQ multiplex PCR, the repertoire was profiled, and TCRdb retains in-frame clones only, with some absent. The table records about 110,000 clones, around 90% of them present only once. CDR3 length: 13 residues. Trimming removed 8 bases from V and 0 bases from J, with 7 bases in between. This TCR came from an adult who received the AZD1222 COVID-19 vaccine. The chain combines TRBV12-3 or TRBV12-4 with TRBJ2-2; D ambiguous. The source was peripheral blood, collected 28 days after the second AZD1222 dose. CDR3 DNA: TGTGCCAGCCGACACCCGAACACCGGGGAGCTGTTTTTT. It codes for CASRHPNTGELFF.